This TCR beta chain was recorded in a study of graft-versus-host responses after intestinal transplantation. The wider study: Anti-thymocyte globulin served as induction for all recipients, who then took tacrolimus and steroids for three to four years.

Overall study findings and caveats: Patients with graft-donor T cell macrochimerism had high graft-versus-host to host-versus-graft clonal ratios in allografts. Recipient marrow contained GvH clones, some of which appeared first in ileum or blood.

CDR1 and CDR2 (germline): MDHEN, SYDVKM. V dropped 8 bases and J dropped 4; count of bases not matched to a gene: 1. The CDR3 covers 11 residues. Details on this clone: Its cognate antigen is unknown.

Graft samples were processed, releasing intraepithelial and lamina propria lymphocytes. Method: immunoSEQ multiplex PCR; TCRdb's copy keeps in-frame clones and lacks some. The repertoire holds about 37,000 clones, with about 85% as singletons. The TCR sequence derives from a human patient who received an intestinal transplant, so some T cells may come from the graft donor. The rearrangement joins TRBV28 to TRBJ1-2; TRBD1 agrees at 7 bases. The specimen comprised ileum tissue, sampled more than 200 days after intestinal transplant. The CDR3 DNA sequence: TGTGCCAGCTGGGACAGCTATGGCTACACCTTC. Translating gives CASWDSYGYTF.